The rows below give T cell receptor beta chains drawn from one sample of a study of early stage breast cancer tumors. Only in-frame clones appear in the TCRdb table, and some are missing; sequencing was by immunoSEQ multiplex PCR. The sample shows fewer than 80,000 clones, over 80% of them seen only once. Specimen: blood. Receptors originate from a person aged 35 to 50 with breast cancer. CDR3s include the opening cysteine and the closing phenylalanine or tryptophan. Fields, in order: clone size, D gene, J gene, V gene, CDR3 DNA, CDR3 protein. D genes are given only for firm matches. Clone size appears in some rows only: once, few, many, or a class for an expanded clone.

NA | NA | TRBJ2-6 | TRBV29-1 | TGCAGCGTTGCCGGGACGGCAGACTCTGGGGCCAACGTCCTGACTTTC | CSVAGTADSGANVLTF
NA | NA | TRBJ1-5 | TRBV14 | TGTGCCAGCAGCCAAGAATGGGGACAGCCCCAGCATTTT | CASSQEWGQPQHF
NA | TRBD1 | TRBJ1-2 | TRBV2 | TGTGCCAGCAGGGGACCGACCGCCGGGACAGGGGGAAGAATTGACTATGGCTACACCTTC | CASRGPTAGTGGRIDYGYTF
NA | TRBD1 | TRBJ2-1 | TRBV5-8 | TGTGCCAGCAGCTTGCGACAGGGCGAGAAGCAGTTCTTC | CASSLRQGEKQFF
NA | TRBD1 | TRBJ2-1 | TRBV11-2 | TGTGCCAGCAGATGGGACAGGGTCGGGGAGCAGTTCTTC | CASRWDRVGEQFF
NA | NA | TRBJ2-7 | TRBV14 | TGTGCCAGCAGCCAATTTAGCGCGACCTACGAGCAGTACTTC | CASSQFSATYEQYF
NA | NA | TRBJ1-5 | TRBV19 | TGTGCCAGTAGTATAAGGTCTGCTCAGCCCCAGCATTTT | CASSIRSAQPQHF
NA | NA | TRBJ2-3 | TRBV5-8 | TGTGCCAGCAGCCCCCGGGGTAGCGAGTTCACAGGGACGCAGTATTTT | CASSPRGSEFTGTQYF
NA | TRBD2 | TRBJ2-7 | TRBV7-2 | TGTGCCAGCAGCTTCCCCCTAGACAGGGCGGCTAGCGGGAGGGGAGAGCAGTACTTC | CASSFPLDRAASGRGEQYF
NA | TRBD2 | TRBJ2-5 | TRBV2 | TGTGCCAGCAGTTCACTAGCGGGAGAAGAGACCCAGTACTTC | CASSSLAGEETQYF
NA | TRBD2 | TRBJ2-7 | TRBV27 | TGTGCCAGCAGTTTAGGACTAGCGGCCTACGAGCAGTACTTC | CASSLGLAAYEQYF
NA | NA | TRBJ2-7 | TRBV11-2 | TGTGCCAGCAGGCAGGAGGGATCCTACGAGCAGTACTTC | CASRQEGSYEQYF
NA | NA | TRBJ1-3 | TRBV12-5 | TGTGCTAGTGGCCGAATCCGGGACGGGCCTCTGACCATATATTTT | CASGRIRDGPLTIYF
NA | NA | TRBJ1-4 | TRBV12-5 | TGTGCTAGTGGTTTGGTAGCGAGTGAAAAACTGTTTTTT | CASGLVASEKLFF
few | TRBD1 | TRBJ1-5 | TRBV6-5 | TGTGCCAGCAGTCCGGGACAGCATCAGCCCCAGCATTTT | CASSPGQHQPQHF
NA | TRBD1 | TRBJ2-7 | TRBV28 | TGTGCCAGCAGCACCCCGACAGGGTCCAACTACGAGCAGTACTTC | CASSTPTGSNYEQYF
NA | TRBD1 | TRBJ1-5 | TRBV7-9 | TGTGCCAGCAGTTCGGGAGGGGGCGGTCAGCCCCAGCATTTT | CASSSGGGGQPQHF
NA | TRBD2 | TRBJ2-6 | TRBV5-1 | TGCGCCAGCAGCCCTAGCGGGACTGGGGCCAACGTCCTGACTTTC | CASSPSGTGANVLTF
NA | NA | TRBJ1-1 | TRBV7-6 | TGTGCCAGCAGCCCCTATGGGACGGCAAACACTGAAGCTTTCTTT | CASSPYGTANTEAFF
NA | NA | TRBJ2-7 | TRBV10-1 | TGCGCCTTCCGGGCCACTTTTTGCGAGCAGTACTTC | CAFRATFCEQYF
few | NA | TRBJ2-7 | TRBV5-4 | TGTGCCAGCAGCTCGCCGACGGATTACGAGCAGTACTTC | CASSSPTDYEQYF
NA | NA | TRBJ2-4 | TRBV28 | TGTGCCAGCAGTCCCTCGGCCCCCGGGAACATTCAGTACTTC | CASSPSAPGNIQYF
few | NA | TRBJ2-5 | TRBV7-8 | TGTGCCAGCAGGGGGCCGGAAGAGACCCAGTACTTC | CASRGPEETQYF
NA | NA | TRBJ1-5 | TRBV28 | TGTGCCAGCAGTACCCGACAGGTGAGCAATCAGCCCCAGCATTTT | CASSTRQVSNQPQHF
NA | NA | TRBJ1-5 | TRBV28 | TGTGCCAGCAGTACTACAGGGCTGGCAAGCAATCAGCCCCAGCATTTT | CASSTTGLASNQPQHF
NA | NA | TRBJ2-7 | TRBV4-1 | TGCGCCAGCAGCCAAGAGAACCGGCAGTACTTC | CASSQENRQYF
few | NA | TRBJ1-5 | TRBV2 | TGTGCCAGCAGTGAAAAGGGTTTCAGCAATCAGCCCCAGCATTTT | CASSEKGFSNQPQHF
NA | NA | TRBJ2-2 | TRBV30 | TGTGCCTTAAGAGGGGTACACGCCACCGGGGAGCTGTTTTTT | CALRGVHATGELFF
NA | NA | TRBJ2-3 | TRBV6-5 | TGTGCCAGCAGTCAATTTGGGGTCGATACGCAGTATTTT | CASSQFGVDTQYF
NA | NA | TRBJ2-3 | TRBV6-1 | TGTGCCAGCAGTGAAACGACCGGGTCTACATGGGATACGCAGTATTTT | CASSETTGSTWDTQYF
NA | NA | TRBJ2-5 | TRBV5-3 | TGTGCCAGAAGCTTGGGGACAGAGCAGGGGGGTAAGGAGACCCAGTACTTC | CARSLGTEQGGKETQYF
NA | TRBD1 | TRBJ1-2 | TRBV28 | TGTGCCAGCAGTTCGACAGGGCTCGGCTACACCTTC | CASSSTGLGYTF
NA | NA | TRBJ2-1 | TRBV5-1 | TGCGCCAGTAGACTAGTAGATGATGAGCAGTTCTTC | CASRLVDDEQFF
few | NA | TRBJ2-2 | TRBV10-3 | TGTGCCATCAGTGAGACAGGGACCGGGGAGCTGTTTTTT | CAISETGTGELFF